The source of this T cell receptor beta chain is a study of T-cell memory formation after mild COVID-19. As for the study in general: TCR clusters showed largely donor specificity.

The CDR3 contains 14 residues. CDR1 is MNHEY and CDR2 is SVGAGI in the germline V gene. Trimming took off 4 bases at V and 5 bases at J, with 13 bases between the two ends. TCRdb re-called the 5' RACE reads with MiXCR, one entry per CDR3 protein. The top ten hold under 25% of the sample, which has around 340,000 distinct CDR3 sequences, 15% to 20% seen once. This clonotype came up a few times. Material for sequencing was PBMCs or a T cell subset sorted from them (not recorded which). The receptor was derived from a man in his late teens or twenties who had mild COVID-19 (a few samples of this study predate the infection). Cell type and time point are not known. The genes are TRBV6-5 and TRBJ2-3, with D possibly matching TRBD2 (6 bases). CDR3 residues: CASSSGDGGDTQYF. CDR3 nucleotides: TGTGCCAGCAGTTCGGGGGACGGGGGAGATACGCAGTATTTT.